The 23 T cell receptor beta chains in this list originate from one sample, sequenced in a study of blood T cell repertoires in COVID-19. Assay: immunoSEQ multiplex PCR; the TCRdb copy retains only in-frame clones and omits some. The table has about 160,000 clones, roughly 88% seen once. The sample was PBMCs or T cells enriched from blood (not recorded which). The receptors derive from a woman in her fifties or sixties who had recovered from COVID-19.

The CDR3 coding sequence is TGTGCCAGCAGCTTAGGAGGGGGGAACACTGAAGCTTTCTTT. Its protein is CASSLGGGNTEAFF. The chain has TRBV7-2 and TRBJ1-1, with D perhaps TRBD1 (6 bases). The CDR3 sequence is 14 residues long. The germline V gene has CDR1 SGHTA and CDR2 FQGNSA. With 1 base removed from V and 1 base from J, the gap between germline ends came to 7 bases. The variable domain in full, completed from reference TRBV7-2 and TRBJ1-1, reads GAGVSQSPSNKVTEKGKDVELRCDPISGHTALYWYRQSLGQGLEFLIYFQGNSAPDKSGLPSDRFSAERTGGSVSTLTIQRTQQEDSAVYLCASSLGGGNTEAFFGQGTRLTVV.

V usage is TRBV9 and J usage is TRBJ2-2; TRBD1 matches 10 bases. V trimming: 0 bases; J trimming: 7 bases; junction bases outside the gene matches: 6. The germline gives CDR1 SGDLS, CDR2 YYNGEE. The CDR3 totals 16 residues. DNA for the CDR3: TGTGCCAGCAGCGTAGAAGGGACAGGGGTCGGCGGGGAGCTGTTTTTT. Protein: CASSVEGTGVGGELFF.

This chain connects TRBV9 to TRBJ1-2, with a possible D match to TRBD1 (6 bases). V was clipped by 0 bases and J by 0 bases, with 9 bases between them. This CDR3 is built from 15 residues. Germline V CDR1 and CDR2: SGDLS, YYNGEE. The CDR3 sequence: CASSVEAGANYGYTF. CDR3 nucleotide sequence: TGTGCCAGCAGCGTAGAGGCAGGGGCTAACTATGGCTACACCTTC.

The V and J genes are TRBV5-1 and TRBJ2-7; tentative D call: TRBD1 (6 bases). CDR3 length: 16 residues. Germline CDR1 is SGHRS and CDR2 is YFSETQ. Trimming left V 0 bases short and J 4 bases short, with 17 bases between. Here the CDR3 DNA reads TGCGCCAGCAGCTTGGTAGGGGGAATGGGCCTTTACGAGCAGTACTTC. Amino acid sequence: CASSLVGGMGLYEQYF.

J is TRBJ1-1 and V is TRBV19; 9 bases map to TRBD1. V trimming: 7 bases; J trimming: 5 bases; junction bases outside the gene matches: 11. CDR1 and CDR2 (germline): LNHDA, SQIVND (reference sequence). This CDR3 has 15 residues. The CDR3 DNA reads TGTGCCAGTACGCCCTCGAGGACAGGGGTAACTGAAGCTTTCTTT. It specifies CASTPSRTGVTEAFF.

The V gene is TRBV5-1, the J gene TRBJ1-2, with no clear D. With 0 bases removed from V and 2 bases from J, the gap between germline ends came to 14 bases. The germline V gene has CDR1 SGHRS and CDR2 YFSETQ. The CDR3 is made up of 16 amino acids. CDR3: CASSLGVERVNYGYTF. In nucleotides, the CDR3 is TGCGCCAGCAGCTTGGGGGTCGAGCGGGTAAACTATGGCTACACCTTC.

This chain's CDR3 is CSGLYQETQYF. CDR3 nucleotides: TGCAGCGGGCTGTACCAAGAGACCCAGTACTTC. V is TRBV29-1 and J is TRBJ2-5; D gene unclear. The CDR3 has 11 amino acids. Germline values: CDR1 SQVTM, CDR2 ANQGSEA. Deletions cut 7 bases from V and 0 bases from J, with 6 bases between.

V usage is TRBV7-2 and J usage is TRBJ1-2, with D uncertain. This CDR3 comprises 15 residues. The germline gives CDR1 SGHTA, CDR2 FQGNSA. Trimming left V 4 bases short and J 0 bases short, with 12 bases between. The CDR3 sequence is CASSWNWGANYGYTF. DNA for the CDR3: TGTGCCAGCAGCTGGAACTGGGGAGCTAACTATGGCTACACCTTC.

The chain couples TRBV7-3 to TRBJ2-2; D possibly corresponds to TRBD1 (7 bases). Deletions cut 5 bases from V and 4 bases from J, with 17 bases between. Germline-derived CDR1 and CDR2 are SGHTA and FQGTGA. The CDR3 is 16 amino acids. CDR3 nucleotides: TGTGCCAGCAGCCCGCGGACAGGACTATTCACCGGGGAGCTGTTTTTT. It encodes CASSPRTGLFTGELFF. Full variable domain (outside the CDR3, taken from reference TRBV7-3 and TRBJ2-2): GAGVSQTPSNKVTEKGKYVELRCDPISGHTALYWYRQSLGQGPEFLIYFQGTGAADDSGLPNDRFFAVRPEGSVSTLKIQRTERGDSAVYLCASSPRTGLFTGELFFGEGSRLTVL.

This clone was seen only once. The CDR3 region is CASSLVVSGAPEKLFF. DNA for the CDR3: TGTGCCAGCAGCTTAGTCGTATCAGGGGCGCCTGAAAAACTGTTTTTT. V gene TRBV11-3 combines with J gene TRBJ1-4, with a weak D call TRBD1 (6 bases). Germline assignment: CDR1 SGHNT and CDR2 YENEEA. Trimming removed 1 base at V and 7 bases at J, with 16 bases between. The CDR3 has 16 residues.

The rearrangement uses TRBV30 and TRBJ2-2; 15 nucleotides line up with TRBD2. The CDR3 has 15 residues. The germline CDR1 and CDR2 sequences are GTSNPN and SVGIG (reference sequence). After removal of 4 bases from V and 4 bases from J, the junction contained 1 base not matched to a gene. CDR3 coding DNA: TGTGCCTGGAAGGGACTAGCGGGGGGCACCGGGGAGCTGTTTTTT. It codes for CAWKGLAGGTGELFF. The entire variable domain, with the rest obtained from reference TRBV30 and TRBJ2-2, is as follows: SQTIHQWPATLVQPVGSPLSLECTVEGTSNPNLYWYRQAAGRGLQLLFYSVGIGQISSEVPQNLSASRPQDRQFILSSKKLLLSDSGFYLCAWKGLAGGTGELFFGEGSRLTVL.

V is TRBV27 and J is TRBJ2-7; D is ambiguous. V lost 5 bases and J lost 5, with 7 bases in between. The CDR3 is 11 amino acids. From germline, CDR1 is MNHEY and CDR2 SMNVEV (reference sequence). CDR3 sequence (DNA): TGTGCCAGCAGTAGAGAGAACGAGCAGTACTTC. Residues: CASSRENEQYF.

This sequence joins TRBV19 and TRBJ2-7; a possible D gene is TRBD1 (6 bases). Germline V gene sequence: CDR1 LNHDA, CDR2 SQIVND (reference sequence). V lost 3 bases and J lost 4, with 10 bases in between. The CDR3 has 13 residues. In DNA, the CDR3 is TGTGCCAGTAGTATGGGCAGGGGTTACGAGCAGTACTTC. Its protein is CASSMGRGYEQYF.

The chain carries TRBV4-3 and TRBJ1-1, with D perhaps TRBD1 (6 bases). Trimming took off 3 bases at V and 4 bases at J, with 12 bases between the two ends. Germline assignment: CDR1 LGHNA and CDR2 YSLEER. The CDR3 length is 14 residues. The CDR3 loop is CASSHGGGGTEAFF. The CDR3 DNA reads as TGCGCCAGCAGCCACGGGGGAGGGGGCACTGAAGCTTTCTTT.

The rearrangement joins TRBV5-1 to TRBJ2-5, with unresolved D. This CDR3 spans 12 amino acids. Germline loops: CDR1 SGHRS, CDR2 YFSETQ. With 0 bases removed from V and 4 bases from J, the gap between germline ends came to 4 bases. CDR3 sequence: CASSLDGETQYF. The CDR3 DNA reads as TGCGCCAGCAGCTTGGACGGAGAGACCCAGTACTTC.

The chain combines TRBV5-4 with TRBJ2-7, with D tentatively TRBD1 (5 bases). This CDR3 has 14 amino acids. Germline V gene data show CDR1 as SGHNT and CDR2 as YYREEE (reference sequence). V dropped 1 base and J dropped 2 bases, with 10 bases sitting between them. The CDR3 sequence is CASSLPDRPYEQYF. In DNA, the CDR3 is TGTGCCAGCAGCTTGCCCGACAGACCCTACGAGCAGTACTTC. Looking up the rest from reference TRBV5-4 and TRBJ2-7 gives the full variable domain: ETGVTQSPTHLIKTRGQQVTLRCSSQSGHNTVSWYQQALGQGPQFIFQYYREEENGRGNFPPRFSGLQFPNYSSELNVNALELDDSALYLCASSLPDRPYEQYFGPGTRLTVT.

V gene TRBV7-6 combines with J gene TRBJ1-1; D might be TRBD1 (5 bases). Trimming cost V 5 bases and J 4 bases, with 11 bases left between them. The CDR3 has 13 amino acids. CDR1 SGHVS and CDR2 FNYEAQ come from the germline V gene. The DNA of the CDR3 is TGTGCCAGCAGCCTAGGACAACTCACTGAAGCTTTCTTT. Translated: CASSLGQLTEAFF.

J is TRBJ2-1 and V is TRBV12-3 or TRBV12-4; unclear D gene. Trimming left V 5 bases short and J 4 bases short, with 3 bases between. This CDR3 has 11 residues. Here the CDR3 DNA reads TGTGCCAGCAGTCTGTACAATGAGCAGTTCTTC. This sequence encodes CASSLYNEQFF.

The chain recombines TRBV6-6 with TRBJ2-1; 10 bases agree with TRBD2. CDR1 is MNHNY, CDR2 SVGAGI, per germline (reference sequence). The junction had 8 bases not matched to a gene; V was cut back by 5 bases and J by 7 bases. This CDR3 region has 15 residues. The CDR3 reads CASSPGTSEGNEQFF. The CDR3 nucleotides are TGTGCCAGCAGTCCCGGGACTAGCGAAGGGAATGAGCAGTTCTTC.

The chain carries TRBV3-1 (or the pseudogene TRBV3-2) and TRBJ2-7; unclear D gene. Germline V gives CDR1 LGHDT, CDR2 YNNKEL (reference sequence). V was trimmed by 5 bases and J by 5 bases, leaving 16 bases between them. The CDR3 spans 14 residues. DNA for the CDR3: TGTGCCAGCAGCTTCGACGCAGGATTCCACGAGCAGTACTTC. It codes for CASSFDAGFHEQYF.

The V call is TRBV19, the J call TRBJ1-1; D unresolved. This CDR3 region has 12 residues. V lost 10 bases and J lost 5, with 14 bases in between. Germline-derived CDR1 and CDR2 are LNHDA and SQIVND (reference sequence). CDR3 nucleotide sequence: TGTGCCACCTCGCCCTCGGGGACTGAAGCTTTCTTT. Its protein is CATSPSGTEAFF.

V and J are TRBV30 and TRBJ1-2, with D perhaps matching TRBD1 (5 bases). CDR3 size: 15 residues. Trimming shortened V by 4 bases and J by 8 bases, and 23 bases separated the two germline ends. Per the germline V gene, CDR1 is GTSNPN and CDR2 is SVGIG (reference sequence). Here the CDR3 reads CAWNRQTDQLWGYTF. Here the CDR3 DNA reads TGTGCCTGGAATCGACAGACCGACCAATTGTGGGGCTACACCTTC. Full variable domain (missing parts from reference TRBV30 and TRBJ1-2): SQTIHQWPATLVQPVGSPLSLECTVEGTSNPNLYWYRQAAGRGLQLLFYSVGIGQISSEVPQNLSASRPQDRQFILSSKKLLLSDSGFYLCAWNRQTDQLWGYTFGSGTRLTVV.

J is TRBJ1-1 and V is TRBV7-9; TRBD1 agrees at 9 bases. There are 17 residues in the CDR3. The germline V gene encodes CDR1 SEHNR and CDR2 FQNEAQ (reference sequence). With 4 bases clipped from V and 6 bases from J, the junction kept 15 bases outside the gene matches. The CDR3 nucleotides are TGTGCCAGCAGCTGGGTTAGTTCCGGGACAGGGTTGTCTGAAGCTTTCTTT. As protein: CASSWVSSGTGLSEAFF.